The 6 T cell receptor beta chains below all came from one sample that was sequenced in a study of glioma-infiltrating T cells. Amplification of TCR alpha and beta CDR3 regions from RNA used iRepertoire nested multiplex PCR. Using its own MiXCR run on the multiplex PCR reads, TCRdb lists one record per CDR3 protein. The data show 160,000 or so distinct CDR3 sequences, with more than 35% seen just once and 5.2% held by the top ten. Sequenced material: glioma tissue, nonneoplastic brain tissue, or PBMCs (not recorded which). These receptors were taken from a human donor with low-grade glioma or glioblastoma, undergoing nonglioma brain surgery, or in good health (not recorded which).

The chain is built from TRBV27 and TRBJ2-7, with 11 positions matching TRBD1. Germline values: CDR1 MNHEY, CDR2 SMNVEV (reference sequence). This CDR3 comprises 13 residues. As DNA, the CDR3 is TGTGCGGGGTGTCGGGACAGGGGGGATGAGCAGTACTTC. Translated: CAGCRDRGDEQYF.

The sample holds a few counts of this clonotype. V usage is TRBV29-1 and J usage is TRBJ2-3; D is undetermined. V dropped 0 bases and J dropped 0 bases, with 10 bases sitting between them. The CDR3 covers 15 residues. Germline CDR1 and CDR2: SQVTM and ANQGSEA. In DNA form, the CDR3 reads TGCAGCGTTGAAGATAAGACCTGGAGCACAGATACGCAGTATTTT. Protein: CSVEDKTWSTDTQYF.

A remark on this clonotype: A much larger clonotype is one base distant, so this may be a read error. The CDR3 DNA is TGCAGCGGGACAGGGGGAAGCTATGGCTACACCTTC. Encoded protein: CSGTGGSYGYTF. The chain links TRBV29-1 to TRBJ1-2, with 10 bases lining up with TRBD1. Germline V gene lookup returns CDR1 SQVTM and CDR2 ANQGSEA. V dropped 7 bases and J dropped 4; count of bases not matched to a gene: 3. There are 12 residues in the CDR3.

A remark on this clonotype: Since a much larger clone is just one base distant, this may be a read error. The chain links TRBV7-2 to TRBJ2-1, with 8 bases identical to TRBD1. The CDR3 extends over 16 amino acids. The trim removed 3 bases at V and 15 bases at J, leaving 19 bases unmatched. In germline, CDR1 is SGHTA, CDR2 FQGNSA. The CDR3 loop reads CASSFCYQGASSEWFF. The CDR3, as DNA: TGTGCCAGCAGCTTCTGTTACCAGGGGGCGAGTAGCGAGTGGTTCTTC. Variable domain in full (rest from reference TRBV7-2 and TRBJ2-1): GAGVSQSPSNKVTEKGKDVELRCDPISGHTALYWYRQSLGQGLEFLIYFQGNSAPDKSGLPSDRFSAERTGGSVSTLTIQRTQQEDSAVYLCASSFCYQGASSEWFFGPGTRLTVL.

The CDR3 sequence is CSAPLTSGSHRISYEQYF. The CDR3 DNA is TGCAGTGCTCCCCTGACTAGCGGTAGTCACAGGATTTCCTACGAGCAGTACTTC. The chain carries TRBV20-1 and TRBJ2-7; 9 bases fit TRBD2. CDR1 and CDR2 (germline): DFQATT, SNEGSKA (reference sequence). The J segment lost 1 base and the V segment lost 5 bases, leaving 18 bases of the junction unmatched. The length of the CDR3 is 18 residues.

This clonotype was seen many times. The rearrangement uses TRBV28 and TRBJ1-1; unclear D gene. Trimming cost V 2 bases and J 5 bases, with 9 bases left between them. Germline V lookup: CDR1 MDHEN, CDR2 SYDVKM. The length of the CDR3 is 13 residues. The chain's CDR3 is CASSLPIGTEAFF. CDR3 bases: TGTGCCAGCAGTTTACCGATTGGGACTGAAGCTTTCTTT.